Sequencing of this TCR beta chain was carried out in a study of cytomegalovirus exposure and HLA in healthy donors. Across the study: Clustering assigned 81% of the 350 to 400 genotyped donors to the Caucasian-associated ancestry cluster.

A note on this clone: Its antigen remains unknown.

PCR employed 60 Vbeta and 13 Jbeta primers. Profiled with immunoSEQ multiplex PCR; TCRdb holds only in-frame clones, not every one. This sample has roughly 190,000 clones; around 80% occur once, and the top ten carry approximately 2%. Study results and limitations: Generally TCR sequences proved uncommon, though certain public TCRs appeared in numerous donors. Earlier analysis found most TCR beta V segments productive about 90% or about 30% of the time.

Sequencing was carried out using PBMCs. The receptor was isolated from a man younger than 35 in good health and CMV-seronegative.

The CDR3 region has the DNA TGTGCCAGCAGCGTAGAGGGACATAGCTCCTACGAGCAGTACTTC. Its protein product is CASSVEGHSSYEQYF. This chain uses TRBV9 with TRBJ2-7, with a weak D call TRBD1 (6 bases). CDR1 and CDR2 (germline): SGDLS, YYNGEE. The length of the CDR3 is 15 residues. Deletions cut 0 bases from V and 0 bases from J, with 10 bases between.